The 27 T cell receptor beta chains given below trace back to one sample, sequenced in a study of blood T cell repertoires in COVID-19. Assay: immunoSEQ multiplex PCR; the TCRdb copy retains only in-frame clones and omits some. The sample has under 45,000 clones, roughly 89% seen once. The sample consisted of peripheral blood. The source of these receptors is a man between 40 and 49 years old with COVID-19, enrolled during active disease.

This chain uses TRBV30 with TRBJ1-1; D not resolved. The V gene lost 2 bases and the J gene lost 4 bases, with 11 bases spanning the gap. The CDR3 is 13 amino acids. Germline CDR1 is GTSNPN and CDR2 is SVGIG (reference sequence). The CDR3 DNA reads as TGTGCCTGGAGTTCGATGGAGGGCACTGAAGCTTTCTTT. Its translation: CAWSSMEGTEAFF. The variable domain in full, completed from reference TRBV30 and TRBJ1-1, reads SQTIHQWPATLVQPVGSPLSLECTVEGTSNPNLYWYRQAAGRGLQLLFYSVGIGQISSEVPQNLSASRPQDRQFILSSKKLLLSDSGFYLCAWSSMEGTEAFFGQGTRLTVV.

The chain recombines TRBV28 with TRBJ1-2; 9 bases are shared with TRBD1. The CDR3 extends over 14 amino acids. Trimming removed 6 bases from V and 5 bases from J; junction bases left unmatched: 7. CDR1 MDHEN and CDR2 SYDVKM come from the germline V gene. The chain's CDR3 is CASSRMGQGYGYTF. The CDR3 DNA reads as TGTGCCAGCAGCCGAATGGGACAGGGTTATGGCTACACCTTC.

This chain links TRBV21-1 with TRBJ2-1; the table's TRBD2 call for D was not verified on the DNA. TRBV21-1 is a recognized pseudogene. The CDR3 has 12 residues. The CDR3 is CASSTSTHEQFF. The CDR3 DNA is TGTGCCAGCAGCACCTCGACTCATGAGCAGTTCTTC.

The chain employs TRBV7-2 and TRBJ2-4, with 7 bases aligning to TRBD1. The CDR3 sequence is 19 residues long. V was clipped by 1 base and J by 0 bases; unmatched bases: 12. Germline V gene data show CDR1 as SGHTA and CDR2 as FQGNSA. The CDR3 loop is CASSLGTGVQRLAKNIQYF. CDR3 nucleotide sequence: TGTGCCAGCAGCTTAGGGACAGGAGTACAGCGCCTAGCCAAAAACATTCAGTACTTC. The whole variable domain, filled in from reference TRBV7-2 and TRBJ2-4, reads GAGVSQSPSNKVTEKGKDVELRCDPISGHTALYWYRQSLGQGLEFLIYFQGNSAPDKSGLPSDRFSAERTGGSVSTLTIQRTQQEDSAVYLCASSLGTGVQRLAKNIQYFGAGTRLSVL.

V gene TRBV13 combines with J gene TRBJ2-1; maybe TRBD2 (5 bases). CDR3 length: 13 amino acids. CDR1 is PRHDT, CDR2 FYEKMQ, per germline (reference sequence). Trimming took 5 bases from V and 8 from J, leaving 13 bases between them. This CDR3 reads CASSTKLGHEQFF. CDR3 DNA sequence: TGTGCCAGCAGCACAAAACTAGGCCATGAGCAGTTCTTC.

The CDR3 DNA reads as TGTGCCAGCAGCTCCCCCCTGACTCGGACAGGGGGCACTGAAGCTTTCTTT. This sequence encodes CASSSPLTRTGGTEAFF. The rearrangement joins TRBV11-2 to TRBJ1-1, with 10 bases identical to TRBD1. The ends lost 4 bases at V and 4 bases at J; junction bases unmatched: 12. Germline lookup yields CDR1 SGHAT and CDR2 FQNNGV. The CDR3 contains 17 residues.

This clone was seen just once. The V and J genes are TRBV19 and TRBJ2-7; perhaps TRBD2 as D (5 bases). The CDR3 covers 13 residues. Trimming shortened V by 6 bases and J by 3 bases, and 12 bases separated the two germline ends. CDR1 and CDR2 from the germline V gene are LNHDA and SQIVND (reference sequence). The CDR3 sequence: CASRPRAGYEQYF. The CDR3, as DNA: TGTGCCAGTAGACCTAGGGCGGGCTACGAGCAGTACTTC. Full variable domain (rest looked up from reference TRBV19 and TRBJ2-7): DGGITQSPKYLFRKEGQNVTLSCEQNLNHDAMYWYRQDPGQGLRLIYYSQIVNDFQKGDIAEGYSVSREKKESFPLTVTSAQKNPTAFYLCASRPRAGYEQYFGPGTRLTVT.

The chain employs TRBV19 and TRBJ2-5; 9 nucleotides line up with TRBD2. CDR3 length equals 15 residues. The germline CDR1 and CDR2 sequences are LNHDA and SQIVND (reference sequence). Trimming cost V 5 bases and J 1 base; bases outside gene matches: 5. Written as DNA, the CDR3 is TGTGCCAGTAGTCGGTCTAGCGGGATCCAAGAGACCCAGTACTTC. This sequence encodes CASSRSSGIQETQYF.

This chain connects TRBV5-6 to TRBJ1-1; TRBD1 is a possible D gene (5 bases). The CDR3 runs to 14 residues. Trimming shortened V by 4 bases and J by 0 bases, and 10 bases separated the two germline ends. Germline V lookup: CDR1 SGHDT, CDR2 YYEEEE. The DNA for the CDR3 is TGTGCCAGCAGCAAGGCAGGGTTGAACACTGAAGCTTTCTTT. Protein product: CASSKAGLNTEAFF.

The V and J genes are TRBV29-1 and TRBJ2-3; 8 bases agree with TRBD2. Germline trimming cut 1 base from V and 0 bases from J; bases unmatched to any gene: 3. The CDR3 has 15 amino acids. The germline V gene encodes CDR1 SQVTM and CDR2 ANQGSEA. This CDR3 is CSVEVAGTSTDTQYF. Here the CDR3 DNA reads TGCAGCGTTGAAGTAGCGGGGACTAGCACAGATACGCAGTATTTT.

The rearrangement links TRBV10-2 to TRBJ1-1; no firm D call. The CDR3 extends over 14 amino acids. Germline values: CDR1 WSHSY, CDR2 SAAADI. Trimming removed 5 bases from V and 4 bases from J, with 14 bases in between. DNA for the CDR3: TGCGCCAGCAGTTTCGGAGGGCAGACCACTGAAGCTTTCTTT. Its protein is CASSFGGQTTEAFF.

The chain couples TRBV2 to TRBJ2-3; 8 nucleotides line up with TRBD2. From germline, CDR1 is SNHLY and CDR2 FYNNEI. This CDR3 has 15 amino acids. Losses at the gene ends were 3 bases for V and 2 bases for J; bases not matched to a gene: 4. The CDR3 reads CASSDGGRYTDTQYF. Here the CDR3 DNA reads TGTGCCAGCAGTGATGGCGGGAGGTACACAGATACGCAGTATTTT.

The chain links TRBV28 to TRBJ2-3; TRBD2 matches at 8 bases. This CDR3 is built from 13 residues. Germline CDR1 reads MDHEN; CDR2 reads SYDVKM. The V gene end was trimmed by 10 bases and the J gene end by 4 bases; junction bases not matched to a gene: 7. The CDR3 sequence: CAIGTSGPDTQYF. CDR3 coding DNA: TGTGCCATCGGTACTAGCGGCCCAGATACGCAGTATTTT.

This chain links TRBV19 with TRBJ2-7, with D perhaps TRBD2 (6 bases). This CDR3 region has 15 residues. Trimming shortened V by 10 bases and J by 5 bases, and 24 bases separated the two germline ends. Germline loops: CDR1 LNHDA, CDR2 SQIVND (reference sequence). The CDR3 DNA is TGTGCCACATCGGAAAGTGGAGGGTTCAGGGACGAGCAGTACTTC. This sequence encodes CATSESGGFRDEQYF. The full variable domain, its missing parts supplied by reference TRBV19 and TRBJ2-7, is DGGITQSPKYLFRKEGQNVTLSCEQNLNHDAMYWYRQDPGQGLRLIYYSQIVNDFQKGDIAEGYSVSREKKESFPLTVTSAQKNPTAFYLCATSESGGFRDEQYFGPGTRLTVT.

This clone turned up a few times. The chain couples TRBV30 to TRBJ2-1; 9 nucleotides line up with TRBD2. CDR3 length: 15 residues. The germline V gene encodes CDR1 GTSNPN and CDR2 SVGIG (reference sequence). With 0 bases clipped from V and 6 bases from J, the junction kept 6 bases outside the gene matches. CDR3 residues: CAWSVWRGGLNEQFF. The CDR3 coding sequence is TGTGCCTGGAGTGTATGGCGGGGGGGACTCAATGAGCAGTTCTTC.

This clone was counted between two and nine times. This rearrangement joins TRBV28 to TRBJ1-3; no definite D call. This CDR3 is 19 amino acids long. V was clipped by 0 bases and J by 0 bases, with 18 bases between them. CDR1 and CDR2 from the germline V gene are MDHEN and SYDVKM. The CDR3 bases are TGTGCCAGCAGTTTATGGGCCGTATGGCAAACCCGCTCTGGAAACACCATATATTTT. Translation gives CASSLWAVWQTRSGNTIYF. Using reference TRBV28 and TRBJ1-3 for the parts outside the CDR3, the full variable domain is DVKVTQSSRYLVKRTGEKVFLECVQDMDHENMFWYRQDPGLGLRLIYFSYDVKMKEKGDIPEGYSVSREKKERFSLILESASTNQTSMYLCASSLWAVWQTRSGNTIYFGEGSWLTVV.

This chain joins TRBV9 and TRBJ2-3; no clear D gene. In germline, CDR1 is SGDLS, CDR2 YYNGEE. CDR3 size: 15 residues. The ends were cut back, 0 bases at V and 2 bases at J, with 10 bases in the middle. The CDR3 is CASSVGQINTDTQYF. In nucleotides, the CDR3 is TGTGCCAGCAGCGTAGGGCAGATAAACACAGATACGCAGTATTTT.

The CDR3 DNA is TGTGCCAGCAGTCTCCGCGGGGGAGCGGTCAATGAGCAGTTCTTC. It is translated as CASSLRGGAVNEQFF. The chain joins TRBV27 to TRBJ2-1, with 7 bases identical to TRBD2. Trimming removed 5 bases from V and 6 bases from J; junction bases left unmatched: 10. The CDR3 loop spans 15 amino acids. Per the germline V gene, CDR1 is MNHEY and CDR2 is SMNVEV (reference sequence).

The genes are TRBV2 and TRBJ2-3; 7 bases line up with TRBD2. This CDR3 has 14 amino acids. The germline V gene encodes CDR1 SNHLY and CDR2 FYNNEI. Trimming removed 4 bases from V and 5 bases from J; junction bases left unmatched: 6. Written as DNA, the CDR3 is TGTGCCAGCAGTGGGAGAGCGGGGCTAGATACGCAGTATTTT. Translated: CASSGRAGLDTQYF.

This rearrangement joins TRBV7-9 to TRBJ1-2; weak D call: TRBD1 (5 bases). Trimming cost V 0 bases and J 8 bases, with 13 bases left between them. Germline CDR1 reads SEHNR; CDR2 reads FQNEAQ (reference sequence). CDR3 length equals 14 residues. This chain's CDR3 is CASSLAAGGRGYTF. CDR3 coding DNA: TGTGCCAGCAGCTTAGCAGCGGGGGGAAGAGGCTACACCTTC.

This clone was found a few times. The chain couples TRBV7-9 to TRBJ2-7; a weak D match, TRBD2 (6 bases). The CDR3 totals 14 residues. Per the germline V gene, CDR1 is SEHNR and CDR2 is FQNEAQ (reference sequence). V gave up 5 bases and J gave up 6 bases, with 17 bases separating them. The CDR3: CASSATGAWGEQYF. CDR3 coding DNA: TGTGCCAGCAGCGCCACGGGAGCGTGGGGCGAGCAGTACTTC.

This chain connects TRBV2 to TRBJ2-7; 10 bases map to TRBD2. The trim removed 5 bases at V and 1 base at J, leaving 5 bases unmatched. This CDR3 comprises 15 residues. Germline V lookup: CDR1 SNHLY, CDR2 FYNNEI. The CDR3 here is CASSPRTSGSYEQYF. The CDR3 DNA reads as TGTGCCAGCAGTCCCCGGACTAGCGGTTCCTACGAGCAGTACTTC.

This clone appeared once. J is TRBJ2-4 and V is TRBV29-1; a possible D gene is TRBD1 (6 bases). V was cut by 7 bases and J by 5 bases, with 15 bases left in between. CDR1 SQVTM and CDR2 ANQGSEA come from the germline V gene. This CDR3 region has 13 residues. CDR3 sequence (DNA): TGCAGCGCCTACCGGGACACTGAAAACATTCAGTACTTC. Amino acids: CSAYRDTENIQYF. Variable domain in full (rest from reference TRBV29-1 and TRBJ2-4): SAVISQKPSRDICQRGTSLTIQCQVDSQVTMMFWYRQQPGQSLTLIATANQGSEATYESGFVIDKFPISRPNLTFSTLTVSNMSPEDSSIYLCSAYRDTENIQYFGAGTRLSVL.

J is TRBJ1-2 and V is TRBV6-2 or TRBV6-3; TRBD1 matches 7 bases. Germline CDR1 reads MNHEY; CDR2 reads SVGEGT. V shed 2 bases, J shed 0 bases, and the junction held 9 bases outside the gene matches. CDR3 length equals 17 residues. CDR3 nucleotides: TGTGCCAGCAGTTACGACCCGGGGACAGTTCCTAACTATGGCTACACCTTC. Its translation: CASSYDPGTVPNYGYTF.

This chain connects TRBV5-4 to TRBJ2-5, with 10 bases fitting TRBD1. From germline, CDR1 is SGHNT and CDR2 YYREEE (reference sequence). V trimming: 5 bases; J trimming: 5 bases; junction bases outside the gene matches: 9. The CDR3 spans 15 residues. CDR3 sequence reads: CASSPTGGRGETQYF. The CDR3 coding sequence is TGTGCCAGCAGTCCGACAGGGGGCCGGGGGGAGACCCAGTACTTC.

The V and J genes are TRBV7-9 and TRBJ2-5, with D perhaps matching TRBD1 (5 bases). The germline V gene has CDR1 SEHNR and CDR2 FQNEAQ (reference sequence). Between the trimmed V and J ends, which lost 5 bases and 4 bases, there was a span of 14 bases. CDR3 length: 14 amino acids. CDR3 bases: TGTGCCAGCAGCCTACACAGGAGTGGAGAGACCCAGTACTTC. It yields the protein CASSLHRSGETQYF.

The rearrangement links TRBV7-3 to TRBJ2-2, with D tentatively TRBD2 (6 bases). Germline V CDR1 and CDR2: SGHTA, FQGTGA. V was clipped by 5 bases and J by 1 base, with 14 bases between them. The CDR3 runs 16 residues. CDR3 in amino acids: CASSQGFGGNTGELFF. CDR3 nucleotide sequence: TGTGCCAGCAGCCAGGGCTTCGGGGGGAACACCGGGGAGCTGTTTTTT.